The 23 T cell receptor beta chains below were found in one sample sequenced in a study of response to subunit inactivated influenza vaccine (dated by TCRdb to the late 2010s). Library creation used RT-PCR. Sequenced on an Illumina HiSeq 2500. TCRdb passed the public sequencing reads through fastp at Q25 and MiXCR, retaining productive beta sequences. CDR3 protein sequences are deduplicated, and each keeps its most common genes and DNA. The sample profile shows more than 250,000 distinct CDR3 sequences; 20% to 25% of them were found once. The ten largest clones capture 10% of the sample. The source material was PBMCs from blood, sampled 21 months after vaccination. The receptors were sampled from a man aged 45-69 years who received an inactivated influenza vaccine. Donor details come from another sample of the same person, matched by shared clones.

This clonotype has a handful of counts. The V call is TRBV10-3, the J call TRBJ1-5; no clear D. CDR1 is ENHRY, CDR2 SYGVKD, per germline. Trimming pared 2 bases from V and 7 bases from J, leaving 12 bases between. The CDR3 runs 14 residues. In nucleotides, the CDR3 is TGTGCCATCAGTGAGGGAACGGGTAGGCAGCCCCAGCATTTT. This translates into CAISEGTGRQPQHF.

This clonotype was recorded many times. The chain links TRBV29-1 to TRBJ1-3; D uncertain. The length of the CDR3 is 14 residues. V was shortened by 7 bases and J by 0 bases, with 13 bases between the two germline ends. Germline CDR1 SQVTM, CDR2 ANQGSEA. CDR3 DNA sequence: TGCAGCGCGCTACAACCCGCCTCTGGAAACACCATATATTTT. This encodes CSALQPASGNTIYF. The full variable domain, with the rest looked up from reference TRBV29-1 and TRBJ1-3, is SAVISQKPSRDICQRGTSLTIQCQVDSQVTMMFWYRQQPGQSLTLIATANQGSEATYESGFVIDKFPISRPNLTFSTLTVSNMSPEDSSIYLCSALQPASGNTIYFGEGSWLTVV.

This clonotype was found a few times. V is TRBV3-1 and J is TRBJ1-1; 7 bases match TRBD1. CDR1 and CDR2 (germline): LGHDT, YNNKEL (reference sequence). The CDR3 has 14 residues. Trimming removed 5 bases from V and 4 bases from J; junction bases left unmatched: 7. Here the CDR3 DNA reads TGTGCCAGCAGCTCGACAGGGACCCGCACTGAAGCTTTCTTT. Translating it yields CASSSTGTRTEAFF.

The chain combines TRBV20-1 with TRBJ2-3; the D gene is possibly TRBD1 (6 bases). CDR1 DFQATT and CDR2 SNEGSKA come from the germline V gene (reference sequence). The ends were cut back, 6 bases at V and 3 bases at J, with 22 bases in the middle. The CDR3 has 16 amino acids. The chain's CDR3 is CSAEDGTKDITDTQYF. The CDR3 DNA is TGCAGTGCAGAGGACGGGACAAAAGATATAACAGATACGCAGTATTTT.

This clonotype occurred a few times. The rearrangement joins TRBV12-3 or TRBV12-4 to TRBJ2-1; D tentatively reads TRBD1 or TRBD2 (5 bases each). The V and J ends lost 1 base and 8 bases respectively, with 12 bases between them. The CDR3 totals 14 residues. The CDR3 loop reads CASSLDLGVYEQFF. The CDR3 nucleotides read TGTGCCAGCAGTTTAGACTTGGGGGTCTATGAGCAGTTCTTC.

This clonotype was detected only a few times. The chain recombines TRBV4-3 with TRBJ1-3; D gene unclear. Trimming removed 0 bases at V and 0 bases at J, with 6 bases between. This CDR3 contains 15 residues. Germline CDR1 is LGHNA and CDR2 is YSLEER. The CDR3 coding sequence is TGCGCCAGCAGCCAAGATCTAGCCTCTGGAAACACCATATATTTT. Translation: CASSQDLASGNTIYF.

This clonotype was observed at least ten times. V is TRBV5-1 and J is TRBJ1-6; D ambiguous. The CDR3 loop spans 13 amino acids. Trimming removed 6 bases from V and 7 bases from J, with 11 bases in between. Per germline, CDR1 SGHRS and CDR2 YFSETQ. CDR3 protein: CASKKDQNSPLHF. Here the CDR3 DNA reads TGCGCCAGCAAAAAGGACCAAAATTCACCCCTCCACTTT.

The chain has TRBV28 and TRBJ2-7; D is possibly TRBD1 (6 bases). CDR1 is MDHEN and CDR2 is SYDVKM in the germline V gene. Trimming removed 6 bases at V and 6 bases at J, with 15 bases between. The CDR3 sequence is 13 residues long. The CDR3 sequence is CASSPTTGSEQYF. In nucleotides, the CDR3 is TGTGCCAGCAGCCCTACAACAGGGTCCGAGCAGTACTTC.

This clonotype turned up a few times. The V call is TRBV19, the J call TRBJ1-2; D unresolved. Germline CDR1 reads LNHDA; CDR2 reads SQIVND (reference sequence). Trimming took off 7 bases at V and 1 base at J, with 7 bases between the two ends. The CDR3 runs 12 residues. CDR3 in amino acids: CASKQFNYGYTF. The CDR3 coding sequence is TGTGCCAGTAAGCAGTTTAACTATGGCTACACCTTC.

The chain uses TRBV12-3 or TRBV12-4 and TRBJ1-2; perhaps TRBD1 as D (6 bases). The CDR3 is 13 residues long. The germline V and J ends were trimmed by 7 bases and 2 bases, with 11 bases remaining between them. The DNA for the CDR3 is TGTGCCAGCACCAGGACAGTAAACTATGGCTACACCTTC. Translating it yields CASTRTVNYGYTF.

The rearrangement joins TRBV19 to TRBJ2-1; 9 bases match TRBD1. Trimming at V came to 2 bases and at J to 3 bases, leaving 14 bases not matched to a gene. The CDR3 sequence is 19 residues long. Germline CDR1 reads LNHDA; CDR2 reads SQIVND (reference sequence). The CDR3 nucleotides read TGTGCCAGTAGTATAATCGACAGGGGGAGACCAGATGTCTACAATGAGCAGTTCTTC. This encodes CASSIIDRGRPDVYNEQFF. Variable domain in full (rest from reference TRBV19 and TRBJ2-1): DGGITQSPKYLFRKEGQNVTLSCEQNLNHDAMYWYRQDPGQGLRLIYYSQIVNDFQKGDIAEGYSVSREKKESFPLTVTSAQKNPTAFYLCASSIIDRGRPDVYNEQFFGPGTRLTVL.

The chain is built from TRBV7-2 and TRBJ2-7; TRBD2 agrees at 8 bases. Trimming cost V 2 bases and J 1 base; bases outside gene matches: 4. Germline CDR1 is SGHTA and CDR2 is FQGNSA. The CDR3 sequence is 15 residues long. Here the CDR3 DNA reads TGTGCCAGCAGCTTAAGCGGGAGTAGGTCCTACGAGCAGTACTTC. The encoded protein is CASSLSGSRSYEQYF.

The J gene is TRBJ2-7, the V gene TRBV3-1, with 7 nucleotides matching TRBD1. CDR1 and CDR2 from the germline V gene are LGHDT and YNNKEL (reference sequence). The CDR3 is 14 residues long. J lost 1 base, V lost 1 base, and 1 base had no gene match. The CDR3 reads CASSQGDSSYEQYF. The CDR3 DNA is TGTGCCAGCAGCCAAGGGGACAGTTCCTACGAGCAGTACTTC.

The rearrangement uses TRBV21-1 and TRBJ2-5; the table's D gene call, TRBD1, was not cross checked with the DNA. TRBV21-1 is termed a pseudogene. The CDR3 is 14 amino acids. CDR3 residues: CASSHRDTGETQYF. As DNA, the CDR3 is TGTGCCAGCAGCCACCGGGACACCGGGGAGACCCAGTACTTC.

This clonotype was counted at least ten times. This chain's CDR3 is CASSSGRNTEAFF. CDR3 sequence (DNA): TGTGCCAGTAGTTCGGGCAGGAACACTGAAGCTTTCTTT. The rearrangement joins TRBV19 to TRBJ1-1; D not resolved. With 5 bases removed from V and 1 base from J, the gap between germline ends came to 8 bases. Germline V gives CDR1 LNHDA, CDR2 SQIVND (reference sequence). The CDR3 extends over 13 amino acids.

This clonotype was found a few times. J is TRBJ2-5 and V is TRBV28; D call uncertain. V dropped 6 bases and J dropped 2 bases, with 13 bases sitting between them. Germline CDR1 MDHEN, CDR2 SYDVKM. The CDR3 extends over 14 amino acids. CDR3 sequence: CASSPLAEQETQYF. Here the CDR3 DNA reads TGTGCCAGCAGCCCCCTCGCGGAACAAGAGACCCAGTACTTC.

The rearrangement uses TRBV5-5 and TRBJ2-3; D might be TRBD1 (6 bases). V was pared by 3 bases and J by 4 bases, with 12 bases between. The CDR3 has 14 amino acids. Germline CDR1 is SGHKS and CDR2 is YYEKEE (reference sequence). For the CDR3, the DNA is TGTGCCAGCAGCTCAGGGGATGCTGCAGATACGCAGTATTTT. Translation: CASSSGDAADTQYF.

This clonotype was counted between two and nine times. The chain employs TRBV12-3 or TRBV12-4 and TRBJ2-7; TRBD1 matches 7 bases. The CDR3 has 14 amino acids. Trimming at V came to 6 bases and at J to 7 bases, leaving 12 bases not matched to a gene. The CDR3 nucleotides are TGTGCCAGCAGATTTGGACAGGTGGGGTGGGAGCAGTACTTC. Translation: CASRFGQVGWEQYF.

This clonotype was counted a few times. The chain's CDR3 is CASSHPSGAKTGELFF. CDR3 bases: TGTGCCAGCAGCCATCCTAGCGGGGCAAAAACCGGGGAGCTGTTTTTT. The genes are TRBV9 and TRBJ2-2, with TRBD2 matching 9 bases. The junction had 9 bases not matched to a gene; V was cut back by 4 bases and J by 5 bases. CDR1 is SGDLS and CDR2 is YYNGEE in the germline V gene. This CDR3 comprises 16 residues.

The gene calls are TRBV7-6 and TRBJ2-4; either TRBD1 or TRBD2 may fit D (5 bases each). In germline, CDR1 is SGHVS, CDR2 FNYEAQ. The CDR3 is made up of 13 amino acids. Trimming removed 2 bases from V and 6 bases from J, with 8 bases in between. CDR3 amino acids: CASSLWDGNIQYF. CDR3 coding DNA: TGTGCCAGCAGCTTATGGGACGGAAACATTCAGTACTTC.

This clonotype was seen more than once but under ten times. This rearrangement joins TRBV6-2 or TRBV6-3 to TRBJ1-1; 7 bases are shared with TRBD1. The CDR3 contains 16 residues. J gave up 0 bases and V 7 bases, and 11 bases lay outside the gene matches. Germline loops: CDR1 MNHEY, CDR2 SVGEGT. DNA of the CDR3: TGTGCCAGCAAACCAACCGGGACAGACATGAACACTGAAGCTTTCTTT. This sequence encodes CASKPTGTDMNTEAFF.

The rearrangement joins TRBV12-3 or TRBV12-4 to TRBJ1-1; D not certain. The CDR3 loop spans 12 amino acids. V lost 5 bases, J lost 4 bases, and 8 bases lay in between. In DNA form, the CDR3 reads TGTGCCAGCAGTACCGTCCCCACTGAAGCTTTCTTT. Encoded protein: CASSTVPTEAFF.

The chain uses TRBV5-1 and TRBJ2-7, with D unresolved. CDR1 and CDR2 (germline): SGHRS, YFSETQ. This CDR3 has 14 amino acids. Trimming removed 0 bases at V and 3 bases at J, with 10 bases between. DNA for the CDR3: TGCGCCAGCAGCTTGGAGCAGGTCAACTACGAGCAGTACTTC. Translated: CASSLEQVNYEQYF.